The count of the clone carrying this T cell receptor beta chain is one. Antigen: not known. The record originates from a study of radiotherapy plus CTLA-4 blockade in lung cancer. Study information: 15% to 20% of patients responded objectively, and about 32% achieved disease control.

V shed 2 bases and J shed 2 bases, with 14 bases lying between them. CDR1 MNHEY and CDR2 SMNVEV come from the germline V gene (reference sequence). The CDR3 has 16 residues. Findings of the study overall: Blood-borne expansion of tumor-derived TCR clones followed radiotherapy plus ipilimumab. Dynamics of early blood T cell clones, together with interferon-beta, were reportedly the best predictors of response.

Participants had chemo-refractory metastatic non-small-cell lung cancer and were treated with focal radiation plus ipilimumab CTLA-4 blockade. TCRdb keeps only in-frame clones here, not all; method: immunoSEQ multiplex PCR. The profile shows about 110,000 clones, roughly 77% of them singletons. The receptor was derived from a human donor with non-small cell lung cancer that progressed on radiotherapy plus ipilimumab. Some clones in this sample may be carry-over from other donors' samples. This chain connects TRBV27 to TRBJ2-3; D may be TRBD1 (6 bases). The specimen was peripheral blood, collected from a patient treated with radiotherapy plus ipilimumab. The CDR3, as DNA: TGTGCCAGCAGTTTACAGGGGCCGCTCAACACAGATACGCAGTATTTT. This codes for CASSLQGPLNTDTQYF.